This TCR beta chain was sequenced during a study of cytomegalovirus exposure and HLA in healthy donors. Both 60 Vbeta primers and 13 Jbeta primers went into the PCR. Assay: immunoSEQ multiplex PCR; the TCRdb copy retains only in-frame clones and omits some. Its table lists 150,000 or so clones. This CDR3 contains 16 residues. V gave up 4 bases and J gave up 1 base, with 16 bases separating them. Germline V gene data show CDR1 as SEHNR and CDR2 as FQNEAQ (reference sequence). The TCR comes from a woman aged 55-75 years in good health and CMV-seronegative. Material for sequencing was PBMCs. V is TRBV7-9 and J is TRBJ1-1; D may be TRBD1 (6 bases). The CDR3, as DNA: TGTGCCAGCAGCTCCCTCCCCGGGACAACGAACACTGAAGCTTTCTTT. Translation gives CASSSLPGTTNTEAFF.